This T cell receptor (beta chain) was captured in a study of T cells in Graves' hyperthyroidism and ophthalmopathy. Study conclusions and caveats: Most thyroid clonotypes expanded above 0.001 appeared in blood too.

The PBMCs studied were ones that came from about 9.9 ml fresh peripheral blood. RNA transcripts served as the template for amplifying TCR beta CDR3 regions. With the HTBI primer set, the TCR CDR3 went through a first round of RT-PCR. TCRdb fed the multiplex PCR reads into MiXCR, producing one record per CDR3 protein. The data contain about 600,000 distinct CDR3 sequences, around 14% of them seen just once; the ten biggest clones take up roughly 6.9%. A note on this clonotype: Its antigen is not known. One end of the junction varies from germline; a read error may be responsible.

The CDR3 covers 17 residues. CDR1 GTSNPN and CDR2 SVGIG come from the germline V gene (reference sequence). The chain combines TRBV30 with TRBJ1-5; D is possibly TRBD1 (6 bases). The origin of this receptor is a woman younger than 35 with Graves' ophthalmopathy. Input material: blood. CDR3 in amino acids: CARSVGSGVVGNQPQHF. CDR3 bases: TGTGCCCGGAGTGTGGGGTCAGGGGTCGTTGGCAATCAGCCCCAGCATTTT.